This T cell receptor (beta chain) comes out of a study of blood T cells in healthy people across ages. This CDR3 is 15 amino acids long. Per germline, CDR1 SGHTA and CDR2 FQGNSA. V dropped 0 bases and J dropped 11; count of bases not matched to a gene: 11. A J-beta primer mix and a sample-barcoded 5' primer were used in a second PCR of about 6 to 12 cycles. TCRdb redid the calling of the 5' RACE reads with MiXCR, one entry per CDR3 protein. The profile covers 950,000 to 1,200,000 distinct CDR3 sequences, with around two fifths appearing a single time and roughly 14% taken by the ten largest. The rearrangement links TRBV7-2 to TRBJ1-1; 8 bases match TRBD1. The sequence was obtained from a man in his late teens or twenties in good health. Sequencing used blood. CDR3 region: CASSLASGQEKDAFF. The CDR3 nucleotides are TGTGCCAGCAGCTTAGCGTCGGGACAGGAGAAGGACGCTTTCTTT.